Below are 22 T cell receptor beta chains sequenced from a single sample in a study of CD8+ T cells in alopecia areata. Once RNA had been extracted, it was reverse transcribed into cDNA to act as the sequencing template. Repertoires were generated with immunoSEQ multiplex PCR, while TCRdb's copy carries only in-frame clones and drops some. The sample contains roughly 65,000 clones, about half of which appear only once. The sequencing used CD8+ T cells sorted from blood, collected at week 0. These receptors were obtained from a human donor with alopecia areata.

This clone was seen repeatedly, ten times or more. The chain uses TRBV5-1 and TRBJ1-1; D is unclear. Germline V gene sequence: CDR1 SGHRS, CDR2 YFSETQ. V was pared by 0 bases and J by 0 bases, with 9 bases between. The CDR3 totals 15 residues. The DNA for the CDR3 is TGCGCCAGCAGCTTGGTAGGACCCATGAACACTGAAGCTTTCTTT. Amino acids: CASSLVGPMNTEAFF.

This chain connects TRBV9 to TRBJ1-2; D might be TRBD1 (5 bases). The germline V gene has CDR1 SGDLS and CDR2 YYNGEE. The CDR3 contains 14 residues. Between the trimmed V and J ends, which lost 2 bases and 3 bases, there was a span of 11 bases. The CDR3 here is CASSVAGTDYGYTF. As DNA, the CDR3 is TGTGCCAGCAGCGTCGCGGGGACGGACTATGGCTACACCTTC.

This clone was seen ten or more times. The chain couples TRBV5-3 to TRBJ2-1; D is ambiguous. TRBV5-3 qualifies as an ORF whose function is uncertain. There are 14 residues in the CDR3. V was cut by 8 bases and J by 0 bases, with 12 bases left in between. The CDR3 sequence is CASAATDSYNEQFF. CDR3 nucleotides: TGTGCCAGCGCTGCGACGGACTCCTACAATGAGCAGTTCTTC.

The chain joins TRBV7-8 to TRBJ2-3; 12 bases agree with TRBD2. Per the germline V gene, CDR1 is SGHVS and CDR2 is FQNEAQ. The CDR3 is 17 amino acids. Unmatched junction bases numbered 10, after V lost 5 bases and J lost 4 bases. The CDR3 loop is CASSAGTSGLGADTQYF. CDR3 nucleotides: TGTGCCAGCAGCGCCGGGACTAGCGGGTTGGGGGCAGATACGCAGTATTTT.

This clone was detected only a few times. The CDR3 reads CASSGAGDYNAPTEAFF. The CDR3 bases are TGTGCCAGCAGCGGCGCCGGGGACTACAACGCACCCACTGAAGCTTTCTTT. The genes are TRBV9 and TRBJ1-1; TRBD1 is a possible D gene (5 bases). Germline V lookup: CDR1 SGDLS, CDR2 YYNGEE. This CDR3 region has 17 residues. With 3 bases removed from V and 4 bases from J, the gap between germline ends came to 22 bases. Looking up the rest from reference TRBV9 and TRBJ1-1 gives the full variable domain: DSGVTQTPKHLITATGQRVTLRCSPRSGDLSVYWYQQSLDQGLQFLIQYYNGEERAKGNILERFSAQQFPDLHSELNLSSLELGDSALYFCASSGAGDYNAPTEAFFGQGTRLTVV.

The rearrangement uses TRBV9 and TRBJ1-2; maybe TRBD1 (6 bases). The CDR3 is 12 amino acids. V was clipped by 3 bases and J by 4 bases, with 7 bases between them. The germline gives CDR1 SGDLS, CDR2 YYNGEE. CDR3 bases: TGTGCCAGCAGCGCCAGGGGCTATGGCTACACCTTC. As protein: CASSARGYGYTF.

CDR3: CASSSQDSNQPQHF. For the CDR3, the DNA is TGTGCCAGCAGCTCCCAGGATAGCAATCAGCCCCAGCATTTT. The gene calls are TRBV5-6 and TRBJ1-5; no clear D. V dropped 3 bases and J dropped 0 bases, with 7 bases sitting between them. CDR3 length: 14 residues. Germline V gene lookup returns CDR1 SGHDT and CDR2 YYEEEE.

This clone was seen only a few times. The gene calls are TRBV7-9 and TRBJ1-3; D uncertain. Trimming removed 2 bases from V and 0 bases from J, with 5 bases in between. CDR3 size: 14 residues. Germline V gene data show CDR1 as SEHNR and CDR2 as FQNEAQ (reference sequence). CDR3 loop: CASSLQDSGNTIYF. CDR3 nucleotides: TGTGCCAGCAGCTTACAGGACTCTGGAAACACCATATATTTT. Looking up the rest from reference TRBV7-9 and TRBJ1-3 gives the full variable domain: DTGVSQNPRHKITKRGQNVTFRCDPISEHNRLYWYRQTLGQGPEFLTYFQNEAQLEKSRLLSDRFSAERPKGSFSTLEIQRTEQGDSAMYLCASSLQDSGNTIYFGEGSWLTVV.

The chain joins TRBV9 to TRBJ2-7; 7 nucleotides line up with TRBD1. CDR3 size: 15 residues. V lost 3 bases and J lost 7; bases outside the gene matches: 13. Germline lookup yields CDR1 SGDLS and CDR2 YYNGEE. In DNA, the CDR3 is TGTGCCAGCAGCGATCGACAGGGATGGGCGAAGGAGCAGTACTTC. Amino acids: CASSDRQGWAKEQYF.

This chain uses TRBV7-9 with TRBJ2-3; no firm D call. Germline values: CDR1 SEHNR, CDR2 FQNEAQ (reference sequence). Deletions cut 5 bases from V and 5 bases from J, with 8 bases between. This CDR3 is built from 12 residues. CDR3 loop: CASSPLVDTQYF. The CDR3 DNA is TGTGCCAGCAGCCCCCTAGTAGATACGCAGTATTTT.

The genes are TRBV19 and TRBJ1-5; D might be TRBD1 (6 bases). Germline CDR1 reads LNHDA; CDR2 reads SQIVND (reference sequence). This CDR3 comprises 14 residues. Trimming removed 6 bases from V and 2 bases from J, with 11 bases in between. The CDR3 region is CASSPRGGNQPQHF. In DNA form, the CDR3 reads TGTGCCAGTAGCCCCAGGGGCGGCAATCAGCCCCAGCATTTT.

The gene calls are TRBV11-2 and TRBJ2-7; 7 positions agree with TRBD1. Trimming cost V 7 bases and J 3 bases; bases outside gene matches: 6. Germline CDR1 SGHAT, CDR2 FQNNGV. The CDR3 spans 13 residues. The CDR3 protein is CASTGQAYYEQYF. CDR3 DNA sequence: TGTGCCAGCACTGGACAGGCATACTACGAGCAGTACTTC.

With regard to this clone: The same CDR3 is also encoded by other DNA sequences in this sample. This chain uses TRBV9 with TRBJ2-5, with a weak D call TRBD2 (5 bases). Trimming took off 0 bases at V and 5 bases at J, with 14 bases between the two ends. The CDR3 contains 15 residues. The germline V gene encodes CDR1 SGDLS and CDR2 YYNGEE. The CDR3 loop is CASSVGSGSGETQYF. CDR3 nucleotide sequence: TGTGCCAGCAGCGTAGGTTCGGGGTCGGGGGAGACCCAGTACTTC.

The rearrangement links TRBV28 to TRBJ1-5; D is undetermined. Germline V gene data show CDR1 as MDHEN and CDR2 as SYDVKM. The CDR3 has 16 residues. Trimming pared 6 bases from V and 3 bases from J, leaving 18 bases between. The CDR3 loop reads CASRPTQRWINQPQHF. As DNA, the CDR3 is TGTGCCAGCAGACCGACACAACGGTGGATCAATCAGCCCCAGCATTTT.

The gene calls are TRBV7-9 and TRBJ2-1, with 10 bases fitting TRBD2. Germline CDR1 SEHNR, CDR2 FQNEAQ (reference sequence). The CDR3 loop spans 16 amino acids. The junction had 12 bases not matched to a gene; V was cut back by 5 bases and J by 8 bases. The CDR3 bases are TGTGCCAGCAGCCAAAAATTAGCGGGAGGACTCGATGAGCAGTTCTTC. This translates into CASSQKLAGGLDEQFF. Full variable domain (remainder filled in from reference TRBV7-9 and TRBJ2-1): DTGVSQNPRHKITKRGQNVTFRCDPISEHNRLYWYRQTLGQGPEFLTYFQNEAQLEKSRLLSDRFSAERPKGSFSTLEIQRTEQGDSAMYLCASSQKLAGGLDEQFFGPGTRLTVL.

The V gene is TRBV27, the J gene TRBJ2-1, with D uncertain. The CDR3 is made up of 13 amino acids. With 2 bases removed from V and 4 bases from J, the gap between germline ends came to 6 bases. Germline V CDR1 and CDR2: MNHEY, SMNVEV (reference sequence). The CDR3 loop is CASSLSTYNEQFF. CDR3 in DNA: TGTGCCAGCAGTTTAAGTACGTACAATGAGCAGTTCTTC.

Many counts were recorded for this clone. CDR3 sequence reads: CASGPRFPVRDYSNQPQHF. CDR3 nucleotides: TGTGCCAGCGGCCCTCGATTTCCGGTCAGGGATTATAGCAATCAGCCCCAGCATTTT. The V call is TRBV27, the J call TRBJ1-5; tentatively, D is TRBD1 (5 bases). The V gene's germline CDR1 is MNHEY and CDR2 SMNVEV (reference sequence). Trimming took 8 bases from V and 0 from J, leaving 26 bases between them. The CDR3 loop spans 19 amino acids.

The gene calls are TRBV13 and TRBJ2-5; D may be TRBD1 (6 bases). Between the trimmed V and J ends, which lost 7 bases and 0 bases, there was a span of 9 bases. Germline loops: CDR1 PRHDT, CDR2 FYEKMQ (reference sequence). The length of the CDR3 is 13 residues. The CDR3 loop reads CASTTGHQETQYF. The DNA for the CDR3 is TGTGCCAGCACAACAGGGCACCAAGAGACCCAGTACTTC. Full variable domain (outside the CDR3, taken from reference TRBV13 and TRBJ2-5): AAGVIQSPRHLIKEKRETATLKCYPIPRHDTVYWYQQGPGQDPQFLISFYEKMQSDKGSIPDRFSAQQFSDYHSELNMSSLELGDSALYFCASTTGHQETQYFGPGTRLLVL.

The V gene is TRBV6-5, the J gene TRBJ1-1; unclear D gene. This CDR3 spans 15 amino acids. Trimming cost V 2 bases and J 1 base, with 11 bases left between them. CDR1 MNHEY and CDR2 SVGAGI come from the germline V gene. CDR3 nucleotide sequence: TGTGCCAGCAGTTACAAGGTCGCAGGGAACACTGAAGCTTTCTTT. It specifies CASSYKVAGNTEAFF.

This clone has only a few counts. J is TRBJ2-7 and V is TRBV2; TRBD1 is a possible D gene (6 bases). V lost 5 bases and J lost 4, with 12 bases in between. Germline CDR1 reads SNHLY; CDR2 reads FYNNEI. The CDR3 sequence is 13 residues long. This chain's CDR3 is CASSQPGAYEQYF. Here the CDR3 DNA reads TGTGCCAGCAGTCAGCCAGGGGCATACGAGCAGTACTTC.

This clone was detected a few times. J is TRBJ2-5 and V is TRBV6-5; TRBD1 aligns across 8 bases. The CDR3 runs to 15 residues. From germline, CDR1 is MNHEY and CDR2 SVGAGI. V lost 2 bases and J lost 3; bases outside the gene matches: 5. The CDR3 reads CASSYRQGLKETQYF. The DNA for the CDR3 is TGTGCCAGCAGTTACCGACAGGGGCTAAAAGAGACCCAGTACTTC.

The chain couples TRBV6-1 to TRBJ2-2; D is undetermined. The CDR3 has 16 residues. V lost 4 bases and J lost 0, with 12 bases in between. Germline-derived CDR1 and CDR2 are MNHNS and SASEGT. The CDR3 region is CASSVVVRSNTGELFF. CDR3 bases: TGTGCCAGCAGTGTAGTCGTCCGGTCGAACACCGGGGAGCTGTTTTTT.